This T cell receptor (beta chain) was profiled in a study of blood T cell repertoires in COVID-19. Study-level information: Acute and convalescent COVID-19 samples came from the United States, Italy and Spain.

In the authors' workflow: The assay estimated nucleated cells by amplifying reference gene primers. Sequenced by immunoSEQ multiplex PCR; TCRdb stores in-frame clones only, minus some. V and J calls and clone size come straight from that table; D and trimming were deduced from the DNA. The data show 250,000 to 350,000 clones, about nine tenths seen once. V lost 3 bases to trimming and J lost 7 bases; unmatched junction nucleotides: 6. CDR3 length: 14 residues. In germline, CDR1 is MGHRA, CDR2 YSYEKL. This study enrolled people aged roughly 18 to 89 from about two dozen US geographic areas. Donors were grouped by their self-reported clinical history.

Specimen: PBMCs or T cells enriched from blood (not recorded which). The clonotype comes from a woman between 18 and 30 years old who had recovered from COVID-19. The chain is built from TRBV4-1 and TRBJ1-2; 9 nucleotides line up with TRBD1. CDR3 loop: CASSHRGTGSGYTF. DNA of the CDR3: TGCGCCAGCAGCCACCGTGGGACAGGGAGTGGCTACACCTTC.